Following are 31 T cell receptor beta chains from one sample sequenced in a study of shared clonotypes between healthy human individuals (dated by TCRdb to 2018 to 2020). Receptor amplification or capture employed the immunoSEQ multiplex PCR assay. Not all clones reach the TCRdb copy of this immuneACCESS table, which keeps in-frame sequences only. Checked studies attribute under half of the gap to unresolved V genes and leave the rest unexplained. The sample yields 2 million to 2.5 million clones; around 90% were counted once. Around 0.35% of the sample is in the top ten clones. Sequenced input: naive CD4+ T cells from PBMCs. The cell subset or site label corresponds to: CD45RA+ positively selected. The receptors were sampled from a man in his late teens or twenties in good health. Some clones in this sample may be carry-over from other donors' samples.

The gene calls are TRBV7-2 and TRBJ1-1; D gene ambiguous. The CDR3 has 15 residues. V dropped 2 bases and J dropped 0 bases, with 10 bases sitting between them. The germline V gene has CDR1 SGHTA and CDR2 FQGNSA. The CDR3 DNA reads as TGTGCCAGCAGCTTATTTAATACATTGAACACTGAAGCTTTCTTT. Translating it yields CASSLFNTLNTEAFF.

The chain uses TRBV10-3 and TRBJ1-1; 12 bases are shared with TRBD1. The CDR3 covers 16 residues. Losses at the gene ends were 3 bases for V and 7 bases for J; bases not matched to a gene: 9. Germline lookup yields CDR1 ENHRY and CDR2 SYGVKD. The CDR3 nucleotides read TGTGCCATCAGTGAACTCGGGGGACAGGGGGCAGGTGAAGCTTTCTTT. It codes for CAISELGGQGAGEAFF.

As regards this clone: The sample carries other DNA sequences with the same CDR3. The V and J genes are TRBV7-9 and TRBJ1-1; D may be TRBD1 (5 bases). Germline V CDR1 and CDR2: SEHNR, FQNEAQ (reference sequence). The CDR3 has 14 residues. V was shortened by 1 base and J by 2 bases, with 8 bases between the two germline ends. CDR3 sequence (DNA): TGTGCCAGCAGCTTAGGGGGGGGAAACACTGAAGCTTTCTTT. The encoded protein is CASSLGGGNTEAFF.

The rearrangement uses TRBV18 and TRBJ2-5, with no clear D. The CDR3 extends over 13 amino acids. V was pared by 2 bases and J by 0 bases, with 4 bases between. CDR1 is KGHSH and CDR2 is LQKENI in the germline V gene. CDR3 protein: CASSPYYQETQYF. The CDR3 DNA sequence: TGTGCCAGCTCACCATACTACCAAGAGACCCAGTACTTC.

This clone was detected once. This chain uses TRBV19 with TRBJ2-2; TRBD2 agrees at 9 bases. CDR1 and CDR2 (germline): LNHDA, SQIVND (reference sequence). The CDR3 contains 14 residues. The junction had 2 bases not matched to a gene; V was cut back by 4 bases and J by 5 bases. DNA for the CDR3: TGTGCCAGTAGTAGAGCGGGAGGTACCGGGGAGCTGTTTTTT. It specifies CASSRAGGTGELFF.

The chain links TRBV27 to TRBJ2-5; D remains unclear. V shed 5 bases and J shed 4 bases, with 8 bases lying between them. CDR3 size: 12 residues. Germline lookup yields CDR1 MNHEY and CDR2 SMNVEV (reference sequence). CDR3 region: CASSRPGETQYF. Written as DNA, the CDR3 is TGTGCCAGCAGTCGTCCGGGAGAGACCCAGTACTTC.

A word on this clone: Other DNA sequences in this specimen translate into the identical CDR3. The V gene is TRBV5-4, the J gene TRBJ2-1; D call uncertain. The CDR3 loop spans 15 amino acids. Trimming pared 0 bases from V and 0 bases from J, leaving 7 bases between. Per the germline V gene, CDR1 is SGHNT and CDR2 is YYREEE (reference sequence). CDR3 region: CASSLDRSSYNEQFF. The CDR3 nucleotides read TGTGCCAGCAGCTTGGACAGAAGCTCCTACAATGAGCAGTTCTTC.

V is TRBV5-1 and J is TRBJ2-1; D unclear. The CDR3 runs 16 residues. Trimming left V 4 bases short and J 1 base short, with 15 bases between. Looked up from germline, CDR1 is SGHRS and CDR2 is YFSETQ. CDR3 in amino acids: CASSPMPIGSYNEQFF. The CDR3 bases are TGCGCCAGCAGCCCTATGCCGATCGGGTCCTACAATGAGCAGTTCTTC. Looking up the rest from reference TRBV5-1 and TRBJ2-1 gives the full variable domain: KAGVTQTPRYLIKTRGQQVTLSCSPISGHRSVSWYQQTPGQGLQFLFEYFSETQRNKGNFPGRFSGRQFSNSRSEMNVSTLELGDSALYLCASSPMPIGSYNEQFFGPGTRLTVL.

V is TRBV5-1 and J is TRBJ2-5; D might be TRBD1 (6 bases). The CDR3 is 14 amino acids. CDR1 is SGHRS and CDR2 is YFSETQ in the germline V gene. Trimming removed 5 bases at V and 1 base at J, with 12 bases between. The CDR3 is CASRLGQSQETQYF. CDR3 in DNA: TGCGCCAGCAGACTAGGACAGTCCCAAGAGACCCAGTACTTC.

CDR3 loop: CASSFLAGYEQYF. In nucleotides, the CDR3 is TGCGCCAGCAGCTTCCTAGCGGGGTACGAGCAGTACTTC. The V gene is TRBV5-1, the J gene TRBJ2-7; 9 bases fit TRBD2. CDR1 SGHRS and CDR2 YFSETQ come from the germline V gene. This CDR3 has 13 amino acids. Unmatched junction bases numbered 1, after V lost 2 bases and J lost 4 bases.

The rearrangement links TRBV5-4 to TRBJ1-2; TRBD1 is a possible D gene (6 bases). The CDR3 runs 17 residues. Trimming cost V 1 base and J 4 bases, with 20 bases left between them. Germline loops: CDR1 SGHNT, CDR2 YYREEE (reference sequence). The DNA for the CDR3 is TGTGCCAGCAGCTTGAAGAGGGGGGCACAGGGAACCTATGGCTACACCTTC. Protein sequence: CASSLKRGAQGTYGYTF.

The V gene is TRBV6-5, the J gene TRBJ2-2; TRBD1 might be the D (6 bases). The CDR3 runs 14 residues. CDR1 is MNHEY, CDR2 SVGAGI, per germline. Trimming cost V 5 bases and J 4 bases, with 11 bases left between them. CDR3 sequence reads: CASSRDISTGELFF. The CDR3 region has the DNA TGTGCCAGCAGTAGGGACATCAGCACCGGGGAGCTGTTTTTT.

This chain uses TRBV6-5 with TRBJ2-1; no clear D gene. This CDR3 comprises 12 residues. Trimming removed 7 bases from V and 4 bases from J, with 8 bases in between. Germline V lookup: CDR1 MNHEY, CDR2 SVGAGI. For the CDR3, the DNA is TGTGCCAGCACTACCCGTTACAATGAGCAGTTCTTC. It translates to CASTTRYNEQFF.

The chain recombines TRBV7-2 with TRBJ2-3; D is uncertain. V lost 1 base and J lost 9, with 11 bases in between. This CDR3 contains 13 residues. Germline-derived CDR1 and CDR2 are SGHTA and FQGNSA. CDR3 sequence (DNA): TGTGCCAGCAGCTTAGTGGCAGAACGAACGCAGTATTTT. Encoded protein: CASSLVAERTQYF.

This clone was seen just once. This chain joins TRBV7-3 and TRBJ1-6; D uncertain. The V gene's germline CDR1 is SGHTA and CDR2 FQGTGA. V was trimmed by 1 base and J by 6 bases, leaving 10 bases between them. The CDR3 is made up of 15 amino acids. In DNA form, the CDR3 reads TGTGCCAGCAGCTTAATGACTGGGTTTAATTCACCCCTCCACTTT. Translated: CASSLMTGFNSPLHF.

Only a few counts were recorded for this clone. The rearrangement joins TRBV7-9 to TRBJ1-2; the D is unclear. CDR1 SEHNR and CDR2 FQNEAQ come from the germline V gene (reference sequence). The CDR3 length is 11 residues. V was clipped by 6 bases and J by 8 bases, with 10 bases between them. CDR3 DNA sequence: TGTGCCAGCAGTCGTCTGGGCGGCTACACCTTC. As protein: CASSRLGGYTF.

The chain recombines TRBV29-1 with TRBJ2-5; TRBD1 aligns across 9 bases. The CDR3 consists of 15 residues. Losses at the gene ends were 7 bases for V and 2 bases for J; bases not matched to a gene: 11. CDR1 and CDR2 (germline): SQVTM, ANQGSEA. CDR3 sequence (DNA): TGCAGCGCAGAGGAGTGGACAGGGGCGCAAGAGACCCAGTACTTC. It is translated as CSAEEWTGAQETQYF.

The CDR3 reads CASSPLAHHINYGYTF. In DNA, the CDR3 is TGCGCCAGCAGCCCCCTTGCTCACCATATTAACTATGGCTACACCTTC. The V call is TRBV4-1, the J call TRBJ1-2; unclear D gene. The CDR3 spans 16 residues. The ends were cut back, 4 bases at V and 1 base at J, with 16 bases in the middle. Germline values: CDR1 MGHRA, CDR2 YSYEKL.

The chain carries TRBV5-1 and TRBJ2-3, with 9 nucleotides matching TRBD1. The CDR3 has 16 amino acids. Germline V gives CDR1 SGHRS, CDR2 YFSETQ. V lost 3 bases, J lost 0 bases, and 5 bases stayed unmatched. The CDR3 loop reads CASSYGTGPSTDTQYF. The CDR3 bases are TGCGCCAGCAGCTATGGGACAGGGCCTAGCACAGATACGCAGTATTTT.

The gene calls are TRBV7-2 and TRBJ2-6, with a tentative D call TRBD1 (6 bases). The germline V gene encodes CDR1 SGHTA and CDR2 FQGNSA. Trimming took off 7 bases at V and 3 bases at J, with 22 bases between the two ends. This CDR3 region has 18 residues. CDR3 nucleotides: TGTGCCAGCAACCCTCGAGGGGGAATCTCGTTTGGGGCCAACGTCCTGACTTTC. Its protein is CASNPRGGISFGANVLTF.

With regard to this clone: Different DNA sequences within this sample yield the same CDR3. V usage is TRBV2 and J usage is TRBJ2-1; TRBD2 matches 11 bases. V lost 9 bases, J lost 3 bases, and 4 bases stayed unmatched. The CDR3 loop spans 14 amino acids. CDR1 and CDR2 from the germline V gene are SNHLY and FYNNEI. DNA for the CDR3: TGTGCCAGTACCGGGACTAGCGGCTACAATGAGCAGTTCTTC. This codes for CASTGTSGYNEQFF.

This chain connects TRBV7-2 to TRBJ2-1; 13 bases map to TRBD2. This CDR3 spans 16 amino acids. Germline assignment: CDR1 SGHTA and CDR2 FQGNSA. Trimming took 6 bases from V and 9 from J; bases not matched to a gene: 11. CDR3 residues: CASRPRLAGGRGEQFF. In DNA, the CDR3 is TGTGCCAGCAGGCCAAGACTAGCGGGAGGCCGAGGTGAGCAGTTCTTC.

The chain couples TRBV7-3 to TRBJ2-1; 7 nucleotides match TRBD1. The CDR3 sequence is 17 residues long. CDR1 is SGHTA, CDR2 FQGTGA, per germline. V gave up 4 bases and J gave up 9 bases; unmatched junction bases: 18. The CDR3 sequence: CASSSSPSGTAWGEQFF. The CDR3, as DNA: TGTGCCAGCAGCTCTTCCCCCTCCGGGACAGCCTGGGGTGAGCAGTTCTTC.

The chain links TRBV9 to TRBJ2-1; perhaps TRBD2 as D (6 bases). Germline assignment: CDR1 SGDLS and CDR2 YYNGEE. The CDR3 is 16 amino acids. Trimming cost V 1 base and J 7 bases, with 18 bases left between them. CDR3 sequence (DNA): TGTGCCAGCAGCGTATCCTCGGGACTCCGCGGGAATGAGCAGTTCTTC. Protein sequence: CASSVSSGLRGNEQFF.

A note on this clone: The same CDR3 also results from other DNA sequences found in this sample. The CDR3 protein is CASSLGPNNEQFF. The CDR3 DNA reads as TGTGCCAGCAGCTTGGGACCGAACAATGAGCAGTTCTTC. The V call is TRBV11-3, the J call TRBJ2-1, with D possibly called TRBD1 or TRBD2 (5 bases each). The germline V and J ends were trimmed by 3 bases and 5 bases, with 8 bases remaining between them. This CDR3 spans 13 amino acids. Germline loops: CDR1 SGHNT, CDR2 YENEEA.

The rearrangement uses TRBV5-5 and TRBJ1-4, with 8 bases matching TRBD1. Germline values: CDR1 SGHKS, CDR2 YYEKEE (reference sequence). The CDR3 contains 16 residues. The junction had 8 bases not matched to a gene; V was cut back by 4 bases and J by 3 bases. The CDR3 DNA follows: TGTGCCAGCAGCACAGGGGGTCGCGGAGCTAATGAAAAACTGTTTTTT. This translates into CASSTGGRGANEKLFF. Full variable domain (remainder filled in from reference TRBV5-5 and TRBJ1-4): DAGVTQSPTHLIKTRGQQVTLRCSPISGHKSVSWYQQVLGQGPQFIFQYYEKEERGRGNFPDRFSARQFPNYSSELNVNALLLGDSALYLCASSTGGRGANEKLFFGSGTQLSVL.

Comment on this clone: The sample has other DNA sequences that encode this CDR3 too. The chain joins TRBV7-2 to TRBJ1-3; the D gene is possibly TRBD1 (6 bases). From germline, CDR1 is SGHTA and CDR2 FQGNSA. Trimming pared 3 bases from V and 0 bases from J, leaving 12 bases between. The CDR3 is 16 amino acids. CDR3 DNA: TGTGCCAGCAGCTTGGGGGGGGCTCTCTCTGGAAACACCATATATTTT. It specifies CASSLGGALSGNTIYF. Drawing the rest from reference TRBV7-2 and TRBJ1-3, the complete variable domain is GAGVSQSPSNKVTEKGKDVELRCDPISGHTALYWYRQSLGQGLEFLIYFQGNSAPDKSGLPSDRFSAERTGGSVSTLTIQRTQQEDSAVYLCASSLGGALSGNTIYFGEGSWLTVV.

CDR3 region: CASSLDPLGRVGYTF. Written as DNA, the CDR3 is TGCGCCAGCAGCTTGGATCCTCTGGGTCGGGTTGGCTACACCTTC. The chain has TRBV5-1 and TRBJ1-2; D is unclear. The CDR3 extends over 15 amino acids. The V gene lost 0 bases and the J gene lost 7 bases, with 16 bases spanning the gap. The germline gives CDR1 SGHRS, CDR2 YFSETQ.

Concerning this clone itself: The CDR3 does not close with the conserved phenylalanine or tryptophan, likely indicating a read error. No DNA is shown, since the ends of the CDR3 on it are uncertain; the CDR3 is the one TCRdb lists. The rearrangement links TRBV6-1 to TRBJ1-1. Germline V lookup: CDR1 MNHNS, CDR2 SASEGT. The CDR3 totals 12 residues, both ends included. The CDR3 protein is CATKGREGALDI.

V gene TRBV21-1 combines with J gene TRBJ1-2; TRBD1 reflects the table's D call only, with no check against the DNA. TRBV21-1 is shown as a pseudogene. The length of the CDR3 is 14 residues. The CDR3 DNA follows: TGTGCCAGCAGCAAAAGCCGGGACACCGTCGGCTACACCTTC. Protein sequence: CASSKSRDTVGYTF.

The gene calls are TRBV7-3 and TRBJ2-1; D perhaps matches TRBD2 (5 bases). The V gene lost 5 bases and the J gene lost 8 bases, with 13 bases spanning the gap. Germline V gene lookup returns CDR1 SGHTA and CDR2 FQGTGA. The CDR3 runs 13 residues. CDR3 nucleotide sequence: TGTGCCAGCAGCCCGAGGGTTTTCGATGAGCAGTTCTTC. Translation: CASSPRVFDEQFF.